The T cell receptor (beta chain) described here comes from a study of blood T cell repertoires in COVID-19. Study-level information: The analysed material was cDNA or gDNA that came from T cells, B-cell-depleted T cells, or PBMCs.

Method: immunoSEQ multiplex PCR; TCRdb's copy keeps in-frame clones and lacks some. The sample records roughly 100,000 clones, around 88% being singletons. It was during active infection that Seattle patients were enrolled and then longitudinally followed. The sequence came from a man over 45 with COVID-19, enrolled during active disease. Source material: peripheral blood.

As DNA, the CDR3 is TGTGCCAGCAGGGAGACAGGGGGCCAGAGCTACGAGCAGTACTTC. It translates to CASRETGGQSYEQYF. The chain uses TRBV2 and TRBJ2-7; 10 nucleotides match TRBD1. CDR3 size: 15 residues. V gave up 6 bases and J gave up 3 bases; unmatched junction bases: 8. CDR1 SNHLY and CDR2 FYNNEI come from the germline V gene.